The clone carrying this T cell receptor (beta chain) was detected only a few times. The identical CDR3 is also encoded by other nucleotide sequences in the sample. The germline V gene encodes CDR1 SGHNT and CDR2 YENEEA. Trimming removed 0 bases from V and 14 bases from J, with 16 bases in between. The CDR3 loop spans 13 amino acids. All patients reached thyroid surgery having received no treatment beforehand. The data derive from a study of metastatic and nonmetastatic thyroid tumors. With MiXCR, TCRdb reprocessed the PCR reads. The sample has about 27,000 clones; roughly 15% are singletons. The origin of this receptor is a male donor with papillary thyroid cancer or a benign thyroid nodule (not recorded which). Some clones in this sample may be carry-over from other donors' samples. Source material: blood. This chain uses TRBV11-3 with TRBJ1-1, with D maybe TRBD1 (5 bases). DNA for the CDR3: TGTGCCAGCAGCTTAGATCCCCAGGGCAAGGCATTCTTT. It yields the protein CASSLDPQGKAFF.